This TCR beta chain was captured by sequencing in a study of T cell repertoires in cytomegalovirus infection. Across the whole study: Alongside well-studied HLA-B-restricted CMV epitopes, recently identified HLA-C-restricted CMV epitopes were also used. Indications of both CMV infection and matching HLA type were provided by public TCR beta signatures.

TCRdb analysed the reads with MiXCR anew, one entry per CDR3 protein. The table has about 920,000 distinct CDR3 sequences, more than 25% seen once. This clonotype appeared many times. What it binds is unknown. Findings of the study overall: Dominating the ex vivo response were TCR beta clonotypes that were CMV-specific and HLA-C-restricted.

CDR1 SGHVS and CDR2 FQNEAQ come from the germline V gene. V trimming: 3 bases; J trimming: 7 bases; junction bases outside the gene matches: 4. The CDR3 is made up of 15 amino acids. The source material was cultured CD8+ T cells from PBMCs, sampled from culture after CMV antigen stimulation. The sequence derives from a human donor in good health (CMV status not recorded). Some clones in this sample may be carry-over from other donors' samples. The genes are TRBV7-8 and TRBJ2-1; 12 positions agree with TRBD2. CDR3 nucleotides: TGTGCCAGCAGCTTCTCCGGGACTAGCGGGAATGAGCAGTTCTTC. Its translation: CASSFSGTSGNEQFF.